This T cell receptor (beta chain) appears in the sequencing data of a study of identical twins. MiXCR, applied by TCRdb to the 5' RACE reads, yields one record per CDR3 protein. The sample records approximately 220,000 distinct CDR3 sequences, approximately 9% being singletons. Study observations and caveats: The models systematically underestimated how much out-of-frame TCR alpha was shared in monozygotic twins.

V was cut by 4 bases and J by 3 bases, with 10 bases left in between. Germline-derived CDR1 and CDR2 are MNHNY and SVGAGI (reference sequence). The CDR3 spans 13 residues. With respect to this clonotype: No antigen is known for it.

The receptor comes from a woman aged 18-30 years in good health. The J gene is TRBJ2-7, the V gene TRBV6-6, with a weak D call TRBD1 (5 bases). The sample taken for sequencing was memory (CD45RO+) T cells sorted from blood. The CDR3 DNA is TGTGCCAGCAGTTTTGACAGCCTCTACGAGCAGTACTTC. The encoded protein is CASSFDSLYEQYF.